This T cell receptor (beta chain) was captured in a study of cytomegalovirus exposure and HLA in healthy donors. Sequencing used immunoSEQ multiplex PCR; TCRdb keeps in-frame clones, though not all of them. There are 150,000 to 250,000 clones in the sample; approximately 82% occur only once, and roughly an eighth lies in the top ten. The CDR3 length is 16 residues. The V segment lost 7 bases and the J segment 4 bases; nucleotides outside the gene matches: 15. Germline CDR1 is SQVTM and CDR2 is ANQGSEA. The sequenced sample consisted of PBMCs. The TCR comes from a woman under 40 in good health and CMV-seropositive. J is TRBJ2-3 and V is TRBV29-1, with TRBD1 matching 9 bases. The CDR3 region is CSDYRTGEKAPDTQYF. CDR3 sequence (DNA): TGCAGCGACTACCGGACAGGGGAAAAAGCTCCAGATACGCAGTATTTT.